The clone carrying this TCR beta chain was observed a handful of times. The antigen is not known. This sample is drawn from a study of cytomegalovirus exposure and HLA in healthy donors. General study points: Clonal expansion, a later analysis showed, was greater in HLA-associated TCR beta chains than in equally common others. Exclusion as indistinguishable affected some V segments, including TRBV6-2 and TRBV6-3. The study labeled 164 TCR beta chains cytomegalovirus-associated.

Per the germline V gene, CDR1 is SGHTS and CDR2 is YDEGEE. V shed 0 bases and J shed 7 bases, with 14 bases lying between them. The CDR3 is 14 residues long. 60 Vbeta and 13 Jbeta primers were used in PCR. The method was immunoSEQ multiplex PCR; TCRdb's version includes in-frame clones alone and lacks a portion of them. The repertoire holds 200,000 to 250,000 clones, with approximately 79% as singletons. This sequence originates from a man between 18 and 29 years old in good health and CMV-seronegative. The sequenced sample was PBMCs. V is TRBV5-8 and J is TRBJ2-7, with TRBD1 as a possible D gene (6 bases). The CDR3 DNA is TGTGCCAGCAGCTTGGTCACAGGGTTTGGGGAGCAGTACTTC. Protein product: CASSLVTGFGEQYF.